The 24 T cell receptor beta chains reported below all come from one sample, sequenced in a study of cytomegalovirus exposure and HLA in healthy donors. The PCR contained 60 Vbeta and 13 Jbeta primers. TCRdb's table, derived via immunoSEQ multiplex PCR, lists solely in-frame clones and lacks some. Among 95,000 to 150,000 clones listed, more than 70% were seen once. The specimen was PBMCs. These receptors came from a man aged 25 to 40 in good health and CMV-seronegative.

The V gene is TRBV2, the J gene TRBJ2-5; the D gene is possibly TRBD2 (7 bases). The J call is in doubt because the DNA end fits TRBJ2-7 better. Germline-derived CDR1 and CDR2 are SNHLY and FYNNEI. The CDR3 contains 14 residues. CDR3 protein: CASSAAGAPYEQYF. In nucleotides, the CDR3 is TGTGCCAGCAGTGCTGCGGGGGCCCCCTACGAGCAGTACTTC.

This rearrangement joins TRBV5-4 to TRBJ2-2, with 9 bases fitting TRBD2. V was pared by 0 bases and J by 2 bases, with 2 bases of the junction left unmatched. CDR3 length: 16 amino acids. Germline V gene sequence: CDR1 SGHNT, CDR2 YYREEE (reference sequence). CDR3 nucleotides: TGTGCCAGCAGCTTGGTAGCGGGGGAAAACACCGGGGAGCTGTTTTTT. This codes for CASSLVAGENTGELFF.

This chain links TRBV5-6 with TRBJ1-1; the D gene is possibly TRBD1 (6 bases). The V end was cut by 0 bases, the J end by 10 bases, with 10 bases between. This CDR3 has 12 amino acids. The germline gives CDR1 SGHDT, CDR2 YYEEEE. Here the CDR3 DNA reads TGTGCCAGCAGCTTGGGGGTCAGGGGAGCTTTCTTT. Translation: CASSLGVRGAFF.

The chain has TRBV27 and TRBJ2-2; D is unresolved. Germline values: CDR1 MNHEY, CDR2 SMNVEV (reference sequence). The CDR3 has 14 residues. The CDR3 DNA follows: TGTGCGAAAAGAGGCCCTGCGAACACCGGGGAGCTGTTTTTT. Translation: CAKRGPANTGELFF.

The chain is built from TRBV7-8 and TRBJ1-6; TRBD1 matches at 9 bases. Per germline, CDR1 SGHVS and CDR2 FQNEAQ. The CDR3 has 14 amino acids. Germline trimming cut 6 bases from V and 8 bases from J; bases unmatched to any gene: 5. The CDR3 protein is CASRTGTGYSPLHF. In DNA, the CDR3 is TGTGCCAGCAGAACCGGGACAGGGTATTCACCCCTCCACTTT.

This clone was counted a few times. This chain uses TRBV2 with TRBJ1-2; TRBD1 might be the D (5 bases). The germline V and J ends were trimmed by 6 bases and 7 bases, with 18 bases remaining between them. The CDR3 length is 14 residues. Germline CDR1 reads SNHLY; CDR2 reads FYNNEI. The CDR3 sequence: CASSGTGARSGYTF. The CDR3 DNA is TGTGCCAGCAGCGGTACTGGGGCTAGGAGTGGCTACACCTTC.

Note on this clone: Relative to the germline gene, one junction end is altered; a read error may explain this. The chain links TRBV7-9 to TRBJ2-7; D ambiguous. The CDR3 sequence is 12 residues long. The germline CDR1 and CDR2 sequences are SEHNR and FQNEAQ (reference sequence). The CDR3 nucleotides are TGTTCCAGCAGCTTAGCCGGAGACGAGCAGTACTTC. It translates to CSSSLAGDEQYF. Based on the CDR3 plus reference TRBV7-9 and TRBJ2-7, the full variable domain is DTGVSQNPRHKITKRGQNVTFRCDPISEHNRLYWYRQTLGQGPEFLTYFQNEAQLEKSRLLSDRFSAERPKGSFSTLEIQRTEQGDSAMYLCSSSLAGDEQYFGPGTRLTVT.

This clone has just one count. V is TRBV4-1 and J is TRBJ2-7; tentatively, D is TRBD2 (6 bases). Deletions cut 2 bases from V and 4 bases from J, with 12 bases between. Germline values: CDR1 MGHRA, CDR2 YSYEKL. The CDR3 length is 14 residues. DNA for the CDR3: TGCGCCAGCAGCCAACCGGGACTTCTTTACGAGCAGTACTTC. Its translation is CASSQPGLLYEQYF.

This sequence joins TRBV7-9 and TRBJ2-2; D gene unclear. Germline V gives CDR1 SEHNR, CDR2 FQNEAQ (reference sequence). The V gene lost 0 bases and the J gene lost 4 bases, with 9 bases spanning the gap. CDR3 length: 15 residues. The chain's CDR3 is CASSLAPLGTGELFF. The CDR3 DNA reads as TGTGCCAGCAGCTTAGCCCCCCTCGGCACCGGGGAGCTGTTTTTT.

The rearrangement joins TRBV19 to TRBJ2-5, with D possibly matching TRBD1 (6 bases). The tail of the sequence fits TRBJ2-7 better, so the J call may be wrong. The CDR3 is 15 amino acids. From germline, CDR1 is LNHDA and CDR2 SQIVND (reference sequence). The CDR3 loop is CASSITQGTSYEQYF. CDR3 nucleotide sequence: TGTGCCAGTAGTATAACCCAGGGGACCTCCTACGAGCAGTACTTC.

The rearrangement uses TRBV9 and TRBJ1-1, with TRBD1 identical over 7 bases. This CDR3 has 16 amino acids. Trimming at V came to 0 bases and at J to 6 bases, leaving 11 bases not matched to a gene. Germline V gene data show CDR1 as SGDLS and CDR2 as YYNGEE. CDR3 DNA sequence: TGTGCCAGCAGCGTAGATTCTAGGGGGCGGATTGCTGAAGCTTTCTTT. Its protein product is CASSVDSRGRIAEAFF.

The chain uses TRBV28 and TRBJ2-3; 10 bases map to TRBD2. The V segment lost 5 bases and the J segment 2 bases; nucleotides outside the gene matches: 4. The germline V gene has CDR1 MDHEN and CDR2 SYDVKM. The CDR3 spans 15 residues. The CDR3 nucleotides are TGTGCCAGCAGTCTTAGCGGGGGGCCCACAGATACGCAGTATTTT. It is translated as CASSLSGGPTDTQYF.

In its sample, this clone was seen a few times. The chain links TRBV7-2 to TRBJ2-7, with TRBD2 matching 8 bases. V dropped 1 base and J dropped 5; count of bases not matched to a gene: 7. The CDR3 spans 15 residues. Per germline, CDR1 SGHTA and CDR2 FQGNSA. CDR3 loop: CASSLVYGGVNEQYF. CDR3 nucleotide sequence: TGTGCCAGCAGCTTAGTATACGGGGGGGTAAACGAGCAGTACTTC.

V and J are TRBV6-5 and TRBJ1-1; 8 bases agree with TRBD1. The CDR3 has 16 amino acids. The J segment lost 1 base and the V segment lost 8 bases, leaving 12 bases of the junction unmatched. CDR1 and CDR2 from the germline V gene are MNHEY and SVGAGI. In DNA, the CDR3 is TGTGCCAGCCGTTTAACAGGGGGATCACGGAACACTGAAGCTTTCTTT. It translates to CASRLTGGSRNTEAFF.

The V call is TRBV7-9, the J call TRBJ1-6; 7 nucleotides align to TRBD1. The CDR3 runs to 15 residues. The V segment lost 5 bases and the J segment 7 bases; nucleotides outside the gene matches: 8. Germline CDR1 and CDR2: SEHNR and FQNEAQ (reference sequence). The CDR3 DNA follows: TGTGCCAGCAGCCGAGCGAAACAGGGGAATTCACCCCTCCACTTT. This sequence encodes CASSRAKQGNSPLHF.

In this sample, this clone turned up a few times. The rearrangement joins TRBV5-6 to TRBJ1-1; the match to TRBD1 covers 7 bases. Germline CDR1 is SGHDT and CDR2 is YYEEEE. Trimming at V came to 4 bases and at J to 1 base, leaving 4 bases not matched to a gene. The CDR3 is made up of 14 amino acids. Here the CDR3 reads CASSLDRANTEAFF. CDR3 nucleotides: TGTGCCAGCAGCCTCGACAGGGCGAACACTGAAGCTTTCTTT.

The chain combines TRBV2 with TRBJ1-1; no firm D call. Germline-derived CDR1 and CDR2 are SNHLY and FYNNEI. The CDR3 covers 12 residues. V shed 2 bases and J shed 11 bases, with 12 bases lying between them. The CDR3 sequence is CASSEREGRAFF. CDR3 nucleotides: TGTGCCAGCAGTGAACGCGAGGGTCGCGCTTTCTTT.

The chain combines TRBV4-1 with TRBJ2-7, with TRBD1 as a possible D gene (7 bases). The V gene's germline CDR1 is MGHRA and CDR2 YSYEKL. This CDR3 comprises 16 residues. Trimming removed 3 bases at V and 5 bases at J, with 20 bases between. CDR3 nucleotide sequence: TGCGCCAGCAGCCACCACAGGGGAGGAGGGTTGGACGAGCAGTACTTC. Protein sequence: CASSHHRGGGLDEQYF.

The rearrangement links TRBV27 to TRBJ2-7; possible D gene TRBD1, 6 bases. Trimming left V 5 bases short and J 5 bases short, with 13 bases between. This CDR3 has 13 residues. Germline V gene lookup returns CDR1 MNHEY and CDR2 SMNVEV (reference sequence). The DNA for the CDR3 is TGTGCCAGCAGTCTGTGGACAGCCCACGAGCAGTACTTC. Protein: CASSLWTAHEQYF.

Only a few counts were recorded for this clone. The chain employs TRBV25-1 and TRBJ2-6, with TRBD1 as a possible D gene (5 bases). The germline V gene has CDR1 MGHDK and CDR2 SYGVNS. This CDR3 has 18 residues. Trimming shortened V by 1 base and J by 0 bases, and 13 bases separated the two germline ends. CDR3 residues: CASSESQGSISGANVLTF. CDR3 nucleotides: TGTGCCAGCAGTGAATCCCAGGGCTCAATCTCTGGGGCCAACGTCCTGACTTTC.

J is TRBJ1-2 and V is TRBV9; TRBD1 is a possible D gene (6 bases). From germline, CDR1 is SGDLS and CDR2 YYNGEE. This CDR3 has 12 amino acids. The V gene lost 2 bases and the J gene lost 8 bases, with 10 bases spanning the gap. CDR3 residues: CASSVPGGGYTF. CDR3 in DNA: TGTGCCAGCAGCGTCCCGGGGGGCGGCTACACCTTC.

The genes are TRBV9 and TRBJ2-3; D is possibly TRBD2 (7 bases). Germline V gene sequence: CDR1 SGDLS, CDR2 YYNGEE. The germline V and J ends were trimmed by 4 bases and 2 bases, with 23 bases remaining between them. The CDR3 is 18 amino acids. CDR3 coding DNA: TGTGCCAGCAGCTCCCCAGAAGCGTGGGGGGGCCTCACAGATACGCAGTATTTT. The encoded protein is CASSSPEAWGGLTDTQYF.

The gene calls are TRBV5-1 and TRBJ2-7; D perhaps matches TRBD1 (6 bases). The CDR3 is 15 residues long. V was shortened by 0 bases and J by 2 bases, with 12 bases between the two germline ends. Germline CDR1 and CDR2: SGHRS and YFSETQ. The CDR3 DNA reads TGCGCCAGCAGCTTGGGGGGGCTTGTCCCCTACGAGCAGTACTTC. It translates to CASSLGGLVPYEQYF.

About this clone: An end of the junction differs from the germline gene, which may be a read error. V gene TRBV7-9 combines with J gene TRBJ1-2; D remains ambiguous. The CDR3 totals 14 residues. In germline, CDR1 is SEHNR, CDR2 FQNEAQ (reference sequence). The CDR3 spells CSSSLERQVYGYTF. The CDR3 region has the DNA TGTTCCAGCAGCTTAGAGCGGCAGGTTTATGGCTACACCTTC.